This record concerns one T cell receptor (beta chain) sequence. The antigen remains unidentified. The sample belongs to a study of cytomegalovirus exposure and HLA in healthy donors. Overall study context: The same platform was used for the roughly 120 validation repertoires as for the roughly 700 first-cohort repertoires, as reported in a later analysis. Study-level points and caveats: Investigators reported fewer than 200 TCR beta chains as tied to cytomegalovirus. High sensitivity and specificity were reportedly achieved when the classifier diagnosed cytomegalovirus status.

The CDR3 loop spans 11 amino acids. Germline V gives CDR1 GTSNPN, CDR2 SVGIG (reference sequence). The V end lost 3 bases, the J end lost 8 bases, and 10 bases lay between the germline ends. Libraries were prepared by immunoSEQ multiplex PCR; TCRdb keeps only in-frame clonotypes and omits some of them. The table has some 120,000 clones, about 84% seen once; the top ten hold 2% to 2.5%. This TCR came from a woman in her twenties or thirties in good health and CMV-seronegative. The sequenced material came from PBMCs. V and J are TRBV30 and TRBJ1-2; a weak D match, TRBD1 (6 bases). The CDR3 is CAWRNRDGYTF. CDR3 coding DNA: TGTGCCTGGAGAAACAGGGACGGCTACACCTTC.